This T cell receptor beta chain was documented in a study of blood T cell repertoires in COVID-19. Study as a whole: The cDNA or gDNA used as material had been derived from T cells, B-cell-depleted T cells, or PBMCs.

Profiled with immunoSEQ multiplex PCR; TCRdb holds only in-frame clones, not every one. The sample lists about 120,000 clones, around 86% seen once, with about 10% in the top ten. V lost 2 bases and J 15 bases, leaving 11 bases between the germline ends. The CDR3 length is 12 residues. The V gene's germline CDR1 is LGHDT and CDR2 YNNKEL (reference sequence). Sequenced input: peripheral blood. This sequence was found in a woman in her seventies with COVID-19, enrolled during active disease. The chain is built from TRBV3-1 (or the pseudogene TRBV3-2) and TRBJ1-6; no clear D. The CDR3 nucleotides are TGTGCCAGCAGCCAACGGGAGGGCAGCCTCCACTTT. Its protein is CASSQREGSLHF.